These 6 T cell receptor beta chains share one sample of origin, sequenced in a study of OX40 agonist ivuxolimab in advanced cancers. This table comes from immunoSEQ multiplex PCR, and its TCRdb copy is limited to in-frame clones, with some not included. The sample holds roughly 93,000 clones, 84% seen once. Specimen: CD4+ or CD8+ T cells sorted from blood, collected in a trial of the OX40 agonist ivuxolimab. The receptors shown here come from an adult with an advanced solid tumor such as melanoma, head and neck, liver or kidney cancer.

A remark on this clone: One junction end disagrees with the germline gene, perhaps due to a read error. The chain uses TRBV2 and TRBJ1-1; D unclear. Germline V gives CDR1 SNHLY, CDR2 FYNNEI. This CDR3 comprises 10 residues. This CDR3 is CASRETADHF. The CDR3 DNA follows: TGTGCCAGTCGAGAGACGGCTGACCACTTT.

J is TRBJ2-7 and V is TRBV19, with 12 bases matching TRBD2. The germline V gene encodes CDR1 LNHDA and CDR2 SQIVND (reference sequence). The CDR3 is 15 amino acids. Trimming removed 2 bases from V and 6 bases from J; junction bases left unmatched: 5. CDR3 residues: CASSISTSGGTEQYF. The CDR3 nucleotides read TGTGCCAGTAGTATATCGACTAGCGGGGGTACCGAGCAGTACTTC.

The gene calls are TRBV7-2 and TRBJ1-6; TRBD1 might be the D (5 bases). The CDR3 contains 15 residues. V was pared by 5 bases and J by 6 bases, with 14 bases between. Germline V gene sequence: CDR1 SGHTA, CDR2 FQGNSA. As DNA, the CDR3 is TGTGCCAGCAGCGATGGGCCTCAGGGTAATTCACCCCTCCACTTT. Translating gives CASSDGPQGNSPLHF.

The rearrangement joins TRBV2 to TRBJ1-5; D is unclear. CDR1 is SNHLY, CDR2 FYNNEI, per germline. The CDR3 is 14 amino acids. V lost 5 bases, J lost 6 bases, and 14 bases lay in between. CDR3 region: CASSRQLNGQPQHF. CDR3 sequence (DNA): TGTGCCAGCAGTCGGCAATTGAATGGTCAGCCCCAGCATTTT.

The gene calls are TRBV5-6 and TRBJ1-1, with 8 nucleotides matching TRBD1. Germline-derived CDR1 and CDR2 are SGHDT and YYEEEE. The length of the CDR3 is 15 residues. V dropped 2 bases and J dropped 6; count of bases not matched to a gene: 9. The CDR3 nucleotides are TGTGCCAGCAGCTTAGGAGACAGGGGATCACCTGAAGCTTTCTTT. This codes for CASSLGDRGSPEAFF.

The chain is built from TRBV11-3 and TRBJ2-3, with TRBD2 identical over 8 bases. Germline CDR1 and CDR2: SGHNT and YENEEA. The CDR3 has 14 amino acids. The junction had 4 bases not matched to a gene; V was cut back by 6 bases and J by 2 bases. The CDR3 here is CASSSGANTDTQYF. Written as DNA, the CDR3 is TGTGCCAGCAGTAGCGGGGCAAACACAGATACGCAGTATTTT. Full variable domain (missing parts from reference TRBV11-3 and TRBJ2-3): EAGVVQSPRYKIIEKKQPVAFWCNPISGHNTLYWYLQNLGQGPELLIRYENEEAVDDSQLPKDRFSAERLKGVDSTLKIQPAELGDSAVYLCASSSGANTDTQYFGPGTRLTVL.